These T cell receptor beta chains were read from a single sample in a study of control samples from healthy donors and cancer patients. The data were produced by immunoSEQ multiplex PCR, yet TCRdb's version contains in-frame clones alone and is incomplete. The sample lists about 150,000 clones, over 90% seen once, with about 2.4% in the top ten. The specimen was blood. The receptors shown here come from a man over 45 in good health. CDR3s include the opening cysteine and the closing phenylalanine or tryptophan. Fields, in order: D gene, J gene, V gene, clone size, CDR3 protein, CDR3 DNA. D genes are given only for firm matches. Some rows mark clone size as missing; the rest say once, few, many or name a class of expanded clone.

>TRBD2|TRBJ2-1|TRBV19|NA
CASTPGVLAGVNEQFF
TGTGCCAGTACCCCGGGGGTCCTAGCGGGAGTGAATGAGCAGTTCTTC
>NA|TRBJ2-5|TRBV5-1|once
CASRPGSTLETQYF
TGCGCCAGCAGACCGGGCTCCACTTTGGAGACCCAGTACTTC
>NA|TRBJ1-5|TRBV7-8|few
CASSLHQGQPQHF
TGTGCCAGCAGCTTGCATCAGGGGCAGCCCCAGCATTTT
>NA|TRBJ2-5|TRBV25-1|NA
CASSDGTHPQETQYF
TGTGCCAGCAGTGATGGGACCCACCCCCAAGAGACCCAGTACTTC
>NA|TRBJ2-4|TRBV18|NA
CASSPLGERLDQYF
TGTGCCAGCTCACCACTTGGGGAGAGGTTGGATCAGTACTTC
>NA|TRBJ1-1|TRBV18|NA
CASSFYGVMGTEAFF
TGTGCCAGCTCATTCTACGGGGTTATGGGCACTGAAGCTTTCTTT
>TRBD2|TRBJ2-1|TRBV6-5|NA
CASSYTGTSGFNEQFF
TGTGCCAGCAGTTATACCGGGACTAGCGGATTCAATGAGCAGTTCTTC
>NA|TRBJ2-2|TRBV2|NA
CASNKGHWNTGELFF
TGTGCCAGCAATAAGGGACATTGGAACACCGGGGAGCTGTTTTTT
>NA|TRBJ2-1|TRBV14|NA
CASNPIRSRPPSYNEQFF
TGTGCCAGCAACCCCATCCGCAGTAGACCACCCTCCTACAATGAGCAGTTCTTC
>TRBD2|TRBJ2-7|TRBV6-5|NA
CASSRLAASYEQYF
TGTGCCAGCAGCAGACTAGCCGCCTCCTACGAGCAGTACTTC
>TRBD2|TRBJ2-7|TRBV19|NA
CASTSGASGGRYF
TGTGCCAGTACCTCAGGCGCTAGCGGAGGAAGGTACTTC
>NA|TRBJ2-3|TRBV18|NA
CASSPVGSTDTQYF
TGTGCCAGCTCACCGGTCGGAAGCACAGATACGCAGTATTTT
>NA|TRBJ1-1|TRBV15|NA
CATSRPGEGAFF
TGTGCCACCAGCAGACCAGGGGAGGGGGCTTTCTTT
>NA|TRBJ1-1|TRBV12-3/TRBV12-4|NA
CASSLRRTEAFF
TGTGCCAGCAGTTTAAGGAGGACTGAAGCTTTCTTT
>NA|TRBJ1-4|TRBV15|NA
CATSRVEEGEKLFF
TGTGCCACCAGCAGAGTGGAGGAGGGGGAAAAACTGTTTTTT
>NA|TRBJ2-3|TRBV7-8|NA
CASSLVAGPSTDTQYF
TGTGCCAGCAGCTTAGTTGCAGGTCCTAGCACAGATACGCAGTATTTT
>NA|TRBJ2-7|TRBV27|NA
CASSLGSGHFYEQYF
TGTGCCAGCAGTTTGGGAAGCGGGCACTTCTACGAGCAGTACTTC
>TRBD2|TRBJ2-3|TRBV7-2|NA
CASSLEGLAGRGPQYF
TGTGCCAGCAGCTTAGAAGGGTTAGCGGGAAGAGGCCCGCAGTATTTT
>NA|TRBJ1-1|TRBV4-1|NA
CASSQARGRGTEAFF
TGCGCCAGCAGCCAGGCTCGGGGGAGGGGCACTGAAGCTTTCTTT
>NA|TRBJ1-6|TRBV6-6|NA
CASSYSREAYNSPLHF
TGTGCCAGCAGTTACTCCAGGGAGGCCTATAATTCACCCCTCCACTTT
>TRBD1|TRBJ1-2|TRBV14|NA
CASSQLGQANGYTF
TGTGCCAGCAGCCAGTTGGGACAGGCTAATGGCTACACCTTC
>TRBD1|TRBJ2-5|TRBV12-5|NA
CASGQGAEETQYF
TGTGCTAGTGGGCAGGGGGCTGAAGAGACCCAGTACTTC
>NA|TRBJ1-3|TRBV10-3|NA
CAISVSFSGNTIYF
TGTGCCATCAGTGTGTCATTCTCTGGAAACACCATATATTTT
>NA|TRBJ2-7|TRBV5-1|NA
CASSLYGQGYEQYF
TGCGCCAGCAGCTTGTATGGGCAGGGCTACGAGCAGTACTTC
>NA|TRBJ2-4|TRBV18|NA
CASSLYRGDSSYLAKNIQYF
TGTGCCAGCTCACTATATCGCGGGGACAGCTCTTACTTAGCCAAAAACATTCAGTACTTC
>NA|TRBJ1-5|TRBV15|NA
CATARRNNQPQHF
TGTGCCACCGCTCGGAGAAACAATCAGCCCCAGCATTTT
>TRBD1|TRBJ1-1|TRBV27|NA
CASSFGTGGAEAFF
TGTGCCAGCAGTTTCGGGACAGGAGGAGCGGAGGCTTTCTTT
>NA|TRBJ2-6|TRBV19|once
CARQDSGANVLTF
TGTGCCAGGCAGGACTCTGGGGCCAACGTCCTGACTTTC
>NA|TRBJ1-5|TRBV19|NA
CASRSRLNQPQHF
TGTGCCAGTAGAAGCAGACTCAATCAGCCCCAGCATTTT
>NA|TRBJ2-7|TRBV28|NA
CASLPAGRYEQYF
TGTGCCAGCCTTCCGGCAGGGCGTTACGAGCAGTACTTC
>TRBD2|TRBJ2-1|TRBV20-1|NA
CSASGGRAGRQFF
TGCAGTGCTAGTGGAGGGAGGGCCGGCAGGCAGTTCTTC
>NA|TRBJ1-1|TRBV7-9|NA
CASSSQGKATEAFF
TGTGCCAGCAGCTCTCAGGGCAAGGCGACTGAAGCTTTCTTT
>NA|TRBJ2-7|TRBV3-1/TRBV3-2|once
CASSQGLAPDYEQYF
TGTGCCAGCAGCCAAGGGCTAGCCCCCGATTACGAGCAGTACTTC
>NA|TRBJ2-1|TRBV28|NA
CASSLTLALDYNEQFF
TGTGCCAGCAGCTTAACCCTAGCGCTCGACTACAATGAGCAGTTCTTC
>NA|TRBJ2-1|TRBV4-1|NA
CASSQVTGGTRNEQFF
TGCGCCAGCAGCCAGGTAACAGGCGGGACGCGGAATGAGCAGTTCTTC
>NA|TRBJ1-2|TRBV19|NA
CASILKIGSDLYGYTF
TGTGCCAGTATTCTTAAAATCGGGAGCGACCTATATGGCTACACCTTC
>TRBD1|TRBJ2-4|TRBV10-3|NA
CAISPGQGGNIQYF
TGTGCCATCAGCCCGGGACAGGGGGGGAACATTCAGTACTTC
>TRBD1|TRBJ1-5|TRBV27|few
CASRGTGRGNQPQHF
TGTGCCAGCAGGGGGACAGGGAGGGGCAATCAGCCCCAGCATTTT
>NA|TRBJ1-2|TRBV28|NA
CASSLDRGYTF
TGTGCCAGCAGTTTAGACAGAGGCTACACCTTC
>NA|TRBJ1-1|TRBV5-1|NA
CASSLAAENTEAFF
TGCGCCAGCAGCTTGGCGGCAGAGAACACTGAAGCTTTCTTT
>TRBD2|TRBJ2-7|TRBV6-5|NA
CASSQTSGRIYF
TGTGCCAGCAGTCAGACTAGCGGGAGGATCTACTTC
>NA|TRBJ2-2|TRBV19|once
CASSIQAVRSGELFF
TGTGCCAGTAGTATACAAGCCGTACGGTCGGGGGAGCTGTTTTTT
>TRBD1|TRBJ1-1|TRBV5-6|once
CASSTGGRGGAFF
TGTGCCAGCAGCACAGGGGGGAGGGGAGGAGCTTTCTTT
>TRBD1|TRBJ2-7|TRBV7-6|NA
CASSLSVSGGLYEQYF
TGTGCCAGCAGCTTATCGGTTTCAGGGGGCCTGTACGAGCAGTACTTC
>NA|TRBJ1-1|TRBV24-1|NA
CATSVVTGRGNTEAFF
TGTGCCACCAGTGTAGTGACGGGGAGAGGGAACACTGAAGCTTTCTTT
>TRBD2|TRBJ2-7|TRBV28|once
CASRKTSGSSYEQYF
TGTGCCAGCAGAAAGACTAGCGGGAGCTCCTACGAGCAGTACTTC
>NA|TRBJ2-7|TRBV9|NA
CASSVGGADYEQYF
TGTGCCAGCAGCGTAGGAGGAGCAGATTACGAGCAGTACTTC
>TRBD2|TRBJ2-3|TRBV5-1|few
CASSRTGTSGTDTQYF
TGCGCCAGCAGCCGAACCGGGACTAGCGGCACAGATACGCAGTATTTT
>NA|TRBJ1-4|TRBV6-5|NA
CASRHGGLRGEKLFF
TGTGCCAGCAGGCATGGAGGCCTGCGGGGAGAAAAACTGTTTTTT
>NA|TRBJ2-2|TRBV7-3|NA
CASSPRPARLTNTGELFF
TGTGCCAGCAGCCCACGGCCTGCACGTCTAACGAACACCGGGGAGCTGTTTTTT
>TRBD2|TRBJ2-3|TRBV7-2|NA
CASSYRLAGEGTQYF
TGTGCCAGCAGCTACCGACTAGCGGGAGAGGGTACGCAGTATTTT
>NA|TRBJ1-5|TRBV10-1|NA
CASSESHGGRGNQPQHF
TGCGCCAGCAGTGAGTCGCACGGGGGCAGAGGCAATCAGCCCCAGCATTTT
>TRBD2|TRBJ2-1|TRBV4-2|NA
CASSQEGTSGRGEQFF
TGTGCCAGCAGCCAAGAAGGGACTAGCGGGAGAGGGGAGCAGTTCTTC
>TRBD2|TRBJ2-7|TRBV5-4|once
CAGSPRSGRLSEQYF
TGTGCCGGCAGCCCCCGGAGCGGGAGACTGAGCGAGCAGTACTTC
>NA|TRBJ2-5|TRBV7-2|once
CASSLLEWDEAGQETQYF
TGTGCCAGCAGCTTATTAGAATGGGATGAGGCGGGACAAGAGACCCAGTACTTC
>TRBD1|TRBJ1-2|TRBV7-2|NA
CASSLGFRGGGYTF
TGTGCCAGCAGCTTAGGGTTCAGGGGGGGCGGCTACACCTTC
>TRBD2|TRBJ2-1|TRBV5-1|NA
CASSGTSGIRNEQFF
TGCGCCAGCAGTGGGACTAGCGGGATTCGCAATGAGCAGTTCTTC